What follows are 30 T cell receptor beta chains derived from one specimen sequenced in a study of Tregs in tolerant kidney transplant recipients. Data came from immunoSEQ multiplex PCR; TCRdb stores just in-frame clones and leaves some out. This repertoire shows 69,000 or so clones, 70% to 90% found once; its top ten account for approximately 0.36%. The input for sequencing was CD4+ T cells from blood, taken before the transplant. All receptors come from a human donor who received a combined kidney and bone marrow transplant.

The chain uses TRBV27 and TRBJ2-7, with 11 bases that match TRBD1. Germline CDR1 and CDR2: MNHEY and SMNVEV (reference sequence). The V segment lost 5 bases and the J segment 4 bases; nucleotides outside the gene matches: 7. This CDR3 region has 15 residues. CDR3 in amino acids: CASSPRTGGLYEQYF. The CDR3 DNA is TGTGCCAGCAGTCCTCGGACAGGGGGCTTGTACGAGCAGTACTTC.

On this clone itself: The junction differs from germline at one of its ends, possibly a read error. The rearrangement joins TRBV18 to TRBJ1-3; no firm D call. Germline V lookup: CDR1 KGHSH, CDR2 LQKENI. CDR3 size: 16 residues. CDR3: CASSPKIEGRGNIIYF. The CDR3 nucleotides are TGTGCCAGCTCACCAAAAATAGAGGGCCGTGGAAACATCATATATTTT.

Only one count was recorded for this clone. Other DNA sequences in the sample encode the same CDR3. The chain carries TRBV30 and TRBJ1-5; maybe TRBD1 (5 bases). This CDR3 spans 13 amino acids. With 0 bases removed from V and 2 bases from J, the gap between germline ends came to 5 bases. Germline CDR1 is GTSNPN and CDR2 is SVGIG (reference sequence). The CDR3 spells CAWSVQGNQPQHF. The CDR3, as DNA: TGTGCCTGGAGTGTACAGGGCAATCAGCCCCAGCATTTT.

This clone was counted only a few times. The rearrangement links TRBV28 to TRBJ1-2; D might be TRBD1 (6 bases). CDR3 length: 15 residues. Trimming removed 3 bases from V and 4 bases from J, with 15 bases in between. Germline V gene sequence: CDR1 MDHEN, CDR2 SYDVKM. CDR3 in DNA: TGTGCCAGCAGTTTTCCGGGGGGCATTGGCTATGGCTACACCTTC. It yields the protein CASSFPGGIGYGYTF.

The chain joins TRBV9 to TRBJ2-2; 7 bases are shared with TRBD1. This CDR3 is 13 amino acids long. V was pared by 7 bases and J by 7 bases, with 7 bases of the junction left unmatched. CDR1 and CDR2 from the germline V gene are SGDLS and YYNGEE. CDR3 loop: CASGEGAYGELFF. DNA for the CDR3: TGTGCCAGCGGTGAGGGGGCGTACGGGGAGCTGTTTTTT. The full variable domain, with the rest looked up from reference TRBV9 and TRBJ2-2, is DSGVTQTPKHLITATGQRVTLRCSPRSGDLSVYWYQQSLDQGLQFLIQYYNGEERAKGNILERFSAQQFPDLHSELNLSSLELGDSALYFCASGEGAYGELFFGEGSRLTVL.

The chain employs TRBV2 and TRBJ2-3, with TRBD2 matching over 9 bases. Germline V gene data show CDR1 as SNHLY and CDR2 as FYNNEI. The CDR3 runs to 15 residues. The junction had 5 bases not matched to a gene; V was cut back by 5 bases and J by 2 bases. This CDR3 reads CASSRREGDTDTQYF. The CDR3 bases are TGTGCCAGCAGTAGGCGGGAGGGGGACACAGATACGCAGTATTTT.

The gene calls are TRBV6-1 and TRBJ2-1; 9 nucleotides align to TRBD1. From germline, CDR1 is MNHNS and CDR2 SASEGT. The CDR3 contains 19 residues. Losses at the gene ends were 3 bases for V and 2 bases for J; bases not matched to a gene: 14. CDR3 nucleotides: TGTGCCAGCAGTGAGGGCCCGCCGGGACAGGGTATTCCCTACAATGAGCAGTTCTTC. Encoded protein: CASSEGPPGQGIPYNEQFF.

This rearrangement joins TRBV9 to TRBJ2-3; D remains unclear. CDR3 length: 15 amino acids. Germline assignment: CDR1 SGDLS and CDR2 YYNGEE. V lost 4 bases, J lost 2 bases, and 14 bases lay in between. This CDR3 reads CASSLLAVDTDTQYF. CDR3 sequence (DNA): TGTGCCAGCAGCCTACTGGCGGTAGACACAGATACGCAGTATTTT.

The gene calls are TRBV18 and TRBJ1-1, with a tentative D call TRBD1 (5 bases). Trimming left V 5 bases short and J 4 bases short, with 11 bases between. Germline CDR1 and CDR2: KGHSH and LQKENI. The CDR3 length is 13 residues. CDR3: CASSSGRGTEAFF. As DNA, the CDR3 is TGTGCCAGCTCAAGTGGTAGGGGCACTGAAGCTTTCTTT.

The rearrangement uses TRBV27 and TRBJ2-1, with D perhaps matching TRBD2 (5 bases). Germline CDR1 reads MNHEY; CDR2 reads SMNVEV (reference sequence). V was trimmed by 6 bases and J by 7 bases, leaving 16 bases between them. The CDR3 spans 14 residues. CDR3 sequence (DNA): TGTGCCAGCAGGACATTTCCCTCGGGGAATGAGCAGTTCTTC. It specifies CASRTFPSGNEQFF.

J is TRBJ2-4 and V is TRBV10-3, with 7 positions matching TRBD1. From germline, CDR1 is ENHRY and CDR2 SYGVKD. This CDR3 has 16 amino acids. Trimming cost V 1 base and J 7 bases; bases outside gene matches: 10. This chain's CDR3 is CAISEYGQGVRNIQYF. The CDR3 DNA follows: TGTGCCATCAGTGAGTACGGGCAGGGGGTCCGGAACATTCAGTACTTC.

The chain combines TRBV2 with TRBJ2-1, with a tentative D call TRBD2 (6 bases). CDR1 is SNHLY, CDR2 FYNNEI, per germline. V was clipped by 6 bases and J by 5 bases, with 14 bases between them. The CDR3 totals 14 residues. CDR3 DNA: TGTGCCAGCAGGGGGACTGGAGGGAACAATGAGCAGTTCTTC. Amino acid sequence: CASRGTGGNNEQFF. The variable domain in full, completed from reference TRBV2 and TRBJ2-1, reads EPEVTQTPSHQVTQMGQEVILRCVPISNHLYFYWYRQILGQKVEFLVSFYNNEISEKSEIFDDQFSVERPDGSNFTLKIRSTKLEDSAMYFCASRGTGGNNEQFFGPGTRLTVL.

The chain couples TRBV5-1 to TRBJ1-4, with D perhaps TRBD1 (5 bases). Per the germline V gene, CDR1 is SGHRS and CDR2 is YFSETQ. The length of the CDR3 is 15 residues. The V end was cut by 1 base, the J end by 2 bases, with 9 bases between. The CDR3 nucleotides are TGCGCCAGCAGCTTGTCAGGGTGGACTAATGAAAAACTGTTTTTT. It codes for CASSLSGWTNEKLFF.

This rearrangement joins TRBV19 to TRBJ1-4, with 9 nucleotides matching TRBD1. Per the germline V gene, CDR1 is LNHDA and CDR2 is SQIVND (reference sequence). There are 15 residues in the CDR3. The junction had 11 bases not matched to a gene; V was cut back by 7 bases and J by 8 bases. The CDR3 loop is CASTTGGVEGEKLFF. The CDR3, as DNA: TGTGCCAGTACGACAGGGGGAGTGGAGGGCGAAAAACTGTTTTTT.

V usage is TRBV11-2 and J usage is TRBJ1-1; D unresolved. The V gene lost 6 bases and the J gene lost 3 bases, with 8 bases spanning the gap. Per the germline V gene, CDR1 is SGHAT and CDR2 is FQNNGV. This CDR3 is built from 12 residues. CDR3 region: CASSSEHTEAFF. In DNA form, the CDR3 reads TGTGCCAGCAGTAGCGAACACACTGAAGCTTTCTTT.

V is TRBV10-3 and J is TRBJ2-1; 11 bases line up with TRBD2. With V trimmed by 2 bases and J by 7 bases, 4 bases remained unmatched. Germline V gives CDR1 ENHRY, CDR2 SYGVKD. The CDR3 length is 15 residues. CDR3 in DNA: TGTGCCATCAGTGAGGTGTCTAGCGGGAGGAATGAGCAGTTCTTC. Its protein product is CAISEVSSGRNEQFF.

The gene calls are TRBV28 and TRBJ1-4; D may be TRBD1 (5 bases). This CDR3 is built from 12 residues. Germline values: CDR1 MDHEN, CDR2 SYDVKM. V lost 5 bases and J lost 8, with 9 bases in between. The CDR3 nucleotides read TGTGCCAGCAGTGGGGGGAACGAAAAACTGTTTTTT. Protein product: CASSGGNEKLFF.

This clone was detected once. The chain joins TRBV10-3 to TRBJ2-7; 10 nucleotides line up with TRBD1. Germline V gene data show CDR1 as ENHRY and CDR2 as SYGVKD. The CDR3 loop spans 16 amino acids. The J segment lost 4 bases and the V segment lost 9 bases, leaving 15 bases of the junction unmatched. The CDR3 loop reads CAISTGGAAARYEQYF. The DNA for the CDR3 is TGTGCCATTTCGACAGGGGGCGCAGCGGCCAGGTACGAGCAGTACTTC.

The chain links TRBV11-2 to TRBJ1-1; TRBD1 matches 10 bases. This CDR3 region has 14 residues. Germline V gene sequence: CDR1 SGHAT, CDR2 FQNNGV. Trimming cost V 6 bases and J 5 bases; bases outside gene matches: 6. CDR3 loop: CASRPTGGTTEAFF. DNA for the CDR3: TGTGCCAGCAGGCCGACAGGGGGCACGACTGAAGCTTTCTTT.

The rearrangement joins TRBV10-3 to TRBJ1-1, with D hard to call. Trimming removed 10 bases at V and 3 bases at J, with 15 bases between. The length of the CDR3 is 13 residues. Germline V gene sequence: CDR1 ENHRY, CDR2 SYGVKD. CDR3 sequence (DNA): TGTGCCACCCACGCTTCGAGGGACACTGAAGCTTTCTTT. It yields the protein CATHASRDTEAFF.

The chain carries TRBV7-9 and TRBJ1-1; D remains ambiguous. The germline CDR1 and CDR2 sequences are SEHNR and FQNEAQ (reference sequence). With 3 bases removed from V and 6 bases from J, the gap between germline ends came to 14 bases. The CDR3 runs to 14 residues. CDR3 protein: CASSFDKLLAEAFF. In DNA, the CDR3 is TGTGCCAGCAGCTTCGACAAGCTCCTCGCTGAAGCTTTCTTT.

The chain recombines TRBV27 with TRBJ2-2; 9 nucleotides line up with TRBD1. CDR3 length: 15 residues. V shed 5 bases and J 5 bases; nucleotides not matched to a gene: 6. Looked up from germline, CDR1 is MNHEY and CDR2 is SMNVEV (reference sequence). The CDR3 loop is CASSPYGTGTGELFF. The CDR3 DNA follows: TGTGCCAGCAGTCCATACGGGACAGGGACCGGGGAGCTGTTTTTT.

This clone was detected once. The CDR3 is CASSYEGLAGGRETQYF. DNA of the CDR3: TGTGCCAGCAGTTACGAGGGACTAGCGGGAGGGCGAGAGACCCAGTACTTC. The chain joins TRBV6-4 to TRBJ2-5; 16 nucleotides align to TRBD2. In germline, CDR1 is MRHNA, CDR2 SNTAGT. This CDR3 has 17 residues. Trimming at V came to 5 bases and at J to 4 bases, leaving 7 bases not matched to a gene.

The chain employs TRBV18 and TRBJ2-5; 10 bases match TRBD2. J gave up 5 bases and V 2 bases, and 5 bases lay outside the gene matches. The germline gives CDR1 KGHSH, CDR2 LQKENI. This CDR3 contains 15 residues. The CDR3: CASSPSLAGVETQYF. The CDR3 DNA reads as TGTGCCAGCTCACCAAGCCTAGCGGGAGTGGAGACCCAGTACTTC.

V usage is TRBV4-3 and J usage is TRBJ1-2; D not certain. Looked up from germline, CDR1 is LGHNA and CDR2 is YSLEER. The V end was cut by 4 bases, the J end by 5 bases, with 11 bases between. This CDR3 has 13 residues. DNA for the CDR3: TGCGCCAGCAGCCCCCTGGCCTTTTATGGCTACACCTTC. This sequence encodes CASSPLAFYGYTF.

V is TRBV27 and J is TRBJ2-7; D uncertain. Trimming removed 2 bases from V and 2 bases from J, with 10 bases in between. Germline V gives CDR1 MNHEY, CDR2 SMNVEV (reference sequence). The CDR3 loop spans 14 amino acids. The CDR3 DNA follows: TGTGCCAGCAGTTTAAGATACCTAGCCTACGAGCAGTACTTC. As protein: CASSLRYLAYEQYF.

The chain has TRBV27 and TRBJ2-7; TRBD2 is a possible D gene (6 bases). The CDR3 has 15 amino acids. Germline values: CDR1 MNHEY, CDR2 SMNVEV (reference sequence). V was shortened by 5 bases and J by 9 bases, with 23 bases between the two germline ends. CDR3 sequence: CASSPPGLPLIGQYF. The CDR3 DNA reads TGTGCCAGCAGTCCGCCGGGACTGCCGCTAATCGGGCAGTACTTC.

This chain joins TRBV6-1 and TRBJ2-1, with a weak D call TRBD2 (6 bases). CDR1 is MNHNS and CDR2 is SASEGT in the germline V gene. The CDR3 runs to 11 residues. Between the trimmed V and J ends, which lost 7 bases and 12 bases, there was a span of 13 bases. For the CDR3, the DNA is TGTGCCAGCACTCCCCTGGGGGGGCAGTTCTTC. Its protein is CASTPLGGQFF.

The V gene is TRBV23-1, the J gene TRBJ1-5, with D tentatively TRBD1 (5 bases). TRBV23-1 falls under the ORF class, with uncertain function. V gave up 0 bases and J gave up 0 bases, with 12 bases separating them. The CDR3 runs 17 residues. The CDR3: CASSQSGGSHSNQPQHF. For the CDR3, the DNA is TGCGCCAGCAGTCAATCGGGGGGATCACATAGCAATCAGCCCCAGCATTTT.

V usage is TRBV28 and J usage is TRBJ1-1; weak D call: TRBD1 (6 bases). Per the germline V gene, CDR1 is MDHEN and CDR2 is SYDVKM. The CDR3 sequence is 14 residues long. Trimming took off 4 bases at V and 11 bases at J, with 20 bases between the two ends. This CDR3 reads CASSSATTTGAAFF. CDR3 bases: TGTGCCAGCAGTTCCGCGACGACGACAGGAGCCGCTTTCTTT.